The entry below gives a single T cell receptor beta chain sequence along with its context. As yet, its antigen is unknown. Sequenced by immunoSEQ multiplex PCR; TCRdb stores in-frame clones only, minus some. The profile covers 85,000 to 120,000 clones, with roughly nine tenths appearing a single time and 5% taken by the ten largest. The entry originates in a study of T cell responses to AZD1222 COVID-19 vaccine. Findings and caveats of the study: It was only six AZD1222 recipients who were seropositive at baseline. The donors showed a predominance of white British ancestry and of females, with possible underestimation of clonal diversity. Spike-wide vaccine-associated CD4 TCRs dominated at 160-218 and 743-854.

The source was peripheral blood, collected on day 0 of AZD1222 vaccination. This clonotype originated in an adult in good health.

The CDR3 coding sequence is TGCGCCAGCAGACAAGAACAGGCTACCTATGGCTACACCTTC. Translating it yields CASRQEQATYGYTF. This chain uses TRBV5-1 with TRBJ1-2, with D possibly being TRBD1 (5 bases). The CDR3 loop spans 14 amino acids. Germline V CDR1 and CDR2: SGHRS, YFSETQ. Deletions cut 5 bases from V and 4 bases from J, with 15 bases between.